The 6 T cell receptor beta chains below were found in one sample sequenced in a study of STAT5B mutations in CD4+ large granular lymphocyte leukemia. The data were produced by immunoSEQ multiplex PCR, yet TCRdb's version contains in-frame clones alone and is incomplete. Of around 30,000 clones listed, about 74% are singletons. Material: CD4+ T cells from blood buffy coats. The receptors come from a human donor in good health.

The chain joins TRBV4-1 to TRBJ1-5, with 7 bases aligning to TRBD1. J lost 5 bases, V lost 4 bases, and 11 bases had no gene match. The CDR3 runs to 16 residues. CDR1 and CDR2 from the germline V gene are MGHRA and YSYEKL. The CDR3 region is CASSPTKTGKDQPQHF. The CDR3 DNA follows: TGCGCCAGCAGCCCAACTAAGACAGGGAAGGATCAGCCCCAGCATTTT.

The chain has TRBV19 and TRBJ2-3; D not resolved. Germline V gene data show CDR1 as LNHDA and CDR2 as SQIVND (reference sequence). The CDR3 is 13 amino acids. The ends were cut back, 2 bases at V and 1 base at J, with 4 bases in the middle. CDR3 residues: CASSISGTDTQYF. Here the CDR3 DNA reads TGTGCCAGTAGTATATCGGGCACAGATACGCAGTATTTT.

The J gene is TRBJ2-2, the V gene TRBV5-1; D may be TRBD2 (5 bases). With 1 base removed from V and 8 bases from J, the gap between germline ends came to 9 bases. Per germline, CDR1 SGHRS and CDR2 YFSETQ. This CDR3 is 13 amino acids long. The CDR3 protein is CASSLKSGGELFF. CDR3 DNA sequence: TGCGCCAGCAGCTTGAAGAGCGGAGGGGAGCTGTTTTTT. Looking up the rest from reference TRBV5-1 and TRBJ2-2 gives the full variable domain: KAGVTQTPRYLIKTRGQQVTLSCSPISGHRSVSWYQQTPGQGLQFLFEYFSETQRNKGNFPGRFSGRQFSNSRSEMNVSTLELGDSALYLCASSLKSGGELFFGEGSRLTVL.

This rearrangement joins TRBV7-9 to TRBJ2-1, with TRBD2 matching 13 bases. The CDR3 covers 19 residues. The junction had 11 bases not matched to a gene; V was cut back by 2 bases and J by 4 bases. The germline V gene has CDR1 SEHNR and CDR2 FQNEAQ (reference sequence). The DNA for the CDR3 is TGTGCCAGCAGCTTACGCCCACCCGGACTAGCGGGAGATTACAATGAGCAGTTCTTC. Protein: CASSLRPPGLAGDYNEQFF. The whole variable domain, remainder taken from reference TRBV7-9 and TRBJ2-1, is DTGVSQNPRHKITKRGQNVTFRCDPISEHNRLYWYRQTLGQGPEFLTYFQNEAQLEKSRLLSDRFSAERPKGSFSTLEIQRTEQGDSAMYLCASSLRPPGLAGDYNEQFFGPGTRLTVL.

This chain's CDR3 is CASSWPGEQFF. The CDR3 DNA is TGTGCCAGCAGCTGGCCTGGCGAGCAGTTCTTC. The J gene is TRBJ2-1, the V gene TRBV7-2, with D hard to call. CDR1 SGHTA and CDR2 FQGNSA come from the germline V gene. V lost 4 bases to trimming and J lost 10 bases, with 8 bases between them. The CDR3 runs to 11 residues.

The chain couples TRBV28 to TRBJ2-3; possibly TRBD1 or TRBD2 for D (5 bases each). There are 15 residues in the CDR3. Deletions cut 5 bases from V and 4 bases from J, with 16 bases between. Germline CDR1 MDHEN, CDR2 SYDVKM. In nucleotides, the CDR3 is TGTGCCAGCAGTCCGGCCGGGGCTCGGGCAGATACGCAGTATTTT. Its protein product is CASSPAGARADTQYF.